The clone carrying this T cell receptor beta chain came up a few times. What it binds is unknown. The data stem from a study of T cells after yellow fever vaccination. Regarding the study as a whole: It was the secondary response that reached its peak faster, day 5 versus 15, but it was weaker. Highly abundant clonotypes carried over from the bulk population could end up in FACS-sorted repertoires as contaminants.

The study made its TCR cDNA through 5'RACE template switching. That step introduced a universal primer site along with UMIs. Via MiXCR, TCRdb re-called the 5' RACE reads, giving one row per CDR3 protein. The sample records 500,000 to 650,000 distinct CDR3 sequences, 17% being singletons. The V end was cut by 8 bases, the J end by 7 bases, with 18 bases between. The length of the CDR3 is 14 residues. The V gene is TRBV12-3 or TRBV12-4, the J gene TRBJ2-1; D gene uncertain. Source: PBMCs, taken less than 6 days after the first yellow fever vaccination. The sequence came from a man younger than 35 who received the YFV17D yellow fever vaccine. The CDR3 DNA reads TGTGCCAGCCAATTCTCGTCTAGTTGGAATGAGCAGTTCTTC. Translation: CASQFSSSWNEQFF.